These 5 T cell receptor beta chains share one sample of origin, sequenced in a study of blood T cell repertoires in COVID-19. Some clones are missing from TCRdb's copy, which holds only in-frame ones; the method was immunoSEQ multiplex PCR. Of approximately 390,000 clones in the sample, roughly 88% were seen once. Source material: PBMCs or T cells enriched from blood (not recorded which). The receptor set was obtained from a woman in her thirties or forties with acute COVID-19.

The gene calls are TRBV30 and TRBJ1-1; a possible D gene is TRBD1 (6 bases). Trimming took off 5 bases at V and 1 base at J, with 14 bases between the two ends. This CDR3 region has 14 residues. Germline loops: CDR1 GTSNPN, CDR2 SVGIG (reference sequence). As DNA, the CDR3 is TGTGCCTGGGAGACCGGGACACCGAACACTGAAGCTTTCTTT. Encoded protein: CAWETGTPNTEAFF.

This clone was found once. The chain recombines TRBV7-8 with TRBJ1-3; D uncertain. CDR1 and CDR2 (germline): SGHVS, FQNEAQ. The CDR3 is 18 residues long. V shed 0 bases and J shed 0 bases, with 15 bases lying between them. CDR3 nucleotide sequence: TGTGCCAGCAGCTTAGCGCGGGTCGTTTATTACTCTGGAAACACCATATATTTT. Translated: CASSLARVVYYSGNTIYF.

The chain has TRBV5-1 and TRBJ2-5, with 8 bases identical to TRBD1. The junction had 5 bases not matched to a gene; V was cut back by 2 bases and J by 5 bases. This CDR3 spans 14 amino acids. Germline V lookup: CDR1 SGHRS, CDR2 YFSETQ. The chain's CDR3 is CASSFQGARETQYF. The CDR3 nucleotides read TGCGCCAGCAGCTTCCAGGGGGCGCGGGAGACCCAGTACTTC.

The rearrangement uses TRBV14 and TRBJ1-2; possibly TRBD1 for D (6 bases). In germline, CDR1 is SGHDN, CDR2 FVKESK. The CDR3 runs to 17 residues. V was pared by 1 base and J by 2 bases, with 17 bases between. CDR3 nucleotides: TGTGCCAGCAGCCAAGTTCAGGGGCCGCCACTCAACTATGGCTACACCTTC. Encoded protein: CASSQVQGPPLNYGYTF.

The CDR3 region is CASSVGGQETQYF. DNA for the CDR3: TGTGCCAGCAGCGTGGGAGGGCAAGAGACCCAGTACTTC. This chain joins TRBV9 and TRBJ2-5, with 7 bases matching TRBD2. This CDR3 comprises 13 residues. Germline CDR1 reads SGDLS; CDR2 reads YYNGEE. V lost 2 bases and J lost 2; bases outside the gene matches: 0.